Shown below are 29 T cell receptor beta chains from a single sample sequenced in a study of blood T cell repertoires in COVID-19. Profiled with immunoSEQ multiplex PCR; TCRdb holds only in-frame clones, not every one. The sample has 150,000 or so clones; 75% to 85% are singletons. Sample: PBMCs or T cells enriched from blood (not recorded which). All receptors derive from a man aged 35 to 55 who had recovered from COVID-19.

This clone was counted only a few times. J is TRBJ1-1 and V is TRBV25-1; 7 positions match TRBD1. V was pared by 8 bases and J by 5 bases, with 8 bases of the junction left unmatched. The CDR3 loop spans 13 amino acids. CDR1 and CDR2 (germline): MGHDK, SYGVNS. CDR3 nucleotide sequence: TGTGCCAGCTCTCACAGGGGTGGAACTGAAGCTTTCTTT. Translation gives CASSHRGGTEAFF. Looking up the rest from reference TRBV25-1 and TRBJ1-1 gives the full variable domain: EADIYQTPRYLVIGTGKKITLECSQTMGHDKMYWYQQDPGMELHLIHYSYGVNSTEKGDLSSESTVSRIRTEHFPLTLESARPSHTSQYLCASSHRGGTEAFFGQGTRLTVV.

The chain employs TRBV3-1 (or the pseudogene TRBV3-2) and TRBJ2-7, with a weak D call TRBD2 (6 bases). Per germline, CDR1 LGHDT and CDR2 YNNKEL (reference sequence). CDR3 length: 14 residues. Deletions cut 4 bases from V and 0 bases from J, with 10 bases between. The CDR3 here is CASSPGTYSYEQYV. As DNA, the CDR3 is TGTGCCAGCAGCCCCGGGACTTACTCCTACGAGCAGTACGTC.

Comment on this clone: In the same sample, other DNA sequences code for this CDR3. The chain links TRBV5-1 to TRBJ2-3, with TRBD2 identical over 11 bases. Germline V gene data show CDR1 as SGHRS and CDR2 as YFSETQ. The CDR3 spans 14 residues. The junction had 2 bases not matched to a gene; V was cut back by 6 bases and J by 2 bases. CDR3 sequence: CASNSGGATDTQYF. CDR3 DNA sequence: TGCGCCAGCAATAGCGGGGGGGCCACAGATACGCAGTATTTT.

The J gene is TRBJ2-7, the V gene TRBV6-5; tentatively, D is TRBD1 (7 bases). CDR3 length: 14 residues. Germline V lookup: CDR1 MNHEY, CDR2 SVGAGI. Trimming took off 6 bases at V and 2 bases at J, with 14 bases between the two ends. The CDR3: CASRGPGGTYEQYV. The CDR3 coding sequence is TGTGCCAGCAGAGGCCCAGGGGGGACCTACGAGCAGTACGTC.

The genes are TRBV2 and TRBJ2-5, with a possible D match to TRBD2 (6 bases). Germline V gene data show CDR1 as SNHLY and CDR2 as FYNNEI. Trimming cost V 2 bases and J 1 base, with 11 bases left between them. This CDR3 is 15 amino acids long. In nucleotides, the CDR3 is TGTGCCAGCAGTGAATTAGCTAGCGCCCAAGAGACCCAGTACTTC. Protein product: CASSELASAQETQYF. Using reference TRBV2 and TRBJ2-5 for the parts outside the CDR3, the full variable domain is EPEVTQTPSHQVTQMGQEVILRCVPISNHLYFYWYRQILGQKVEFLVSFYNNEISEKSEIFDDQFSVERPDGSNFTLKIRSTKLEDSAMYFCASSELASAQETQYFGPGTRLLVL.

The chain couples TRBV6-5 to TRBJ1-2; 10 bases match TRBD1. V lost 4 bases and J lost 8; bases outside the gene matches: 10. CDR3 length: 15 residues. Germline CDR1 reads MNHEY; CDR2 reads SVGAGI. The chain's CDR3 is CASSFGQGDLRGYTF. The CDR3 DNA reads TGTGCCAGCAGTTTTGGACAGGGGGATTTAAGAGGCTACACCTTC.

J is TRBJ2-1 and V is TRBV3-1 (or the pseudogene TRBV3-2); 7 nucleotides align to TRBD2. The V segment lost 0 bases and the J segment 8 bases; nucleotides outside the gene matches: 16. There are 18 residues in the CDR3. CDR1 is LGHDT and CDR2 is YNNKEL in the germline V gene (reference sequence). The CDR3 loop reads CASSQDPRPVGGEDEQFF. CDR3 nucleotide sequence: TGTGCCAGCAGCCAAGACCCCCGGCCAGTGGGGGGGGAGGATGAGCAGTTCTTC.

The chain combines TRBV15 with TRBJ2-3, with 9 bases that match TRBD2. V lost 5 bases to trimming and J lost 2 bases; unmatched junction nucleotides: 11. Germline assignment: CDR1 LNHNV and CDR2 YYDKDF (reference sequence). This CDR3 has 17 amino acids. The CDR3 spells CATSLGMTSGDTDTQYF. In DNA form, the CDR3 reads TGTGCCACCAGCCTGGGAATGACTAGCGGAGACACAGATACGCAGTATTTT. Supplemented by reference TRBV15 and TRBJ2-3, the full variable domain reads DAMVIQNPRYQVTQFGKPVTLSCSQTLNHNVMYWYQQKSSQAPKLLFHYYDKDFNNEADTPDNFQSRRPNTSFCFLDIRSPGLGDTAMYLCATSLGMTSGDTDTQYFGPGTRLTVL.

This clone was recorded once. V and J are TRBV3-1 (or the pseudogene TRBV3-2) and TRBJ2-2, with D possibly being TRBD2 (7 bases). The CDR3 totals 19 residues. Germline V lookup: CDR1 LGHDT, CDR2 YNNKEL (reference sequence). Trimming removed 1 base from V and 4 bases from J, with 22 bases in between. Here the CDR3 reads CASSQAPGVGGPGTGELFF. The CDR3 DNA reads as TGTGCCAGCAGCCAAGCTCCCGGCGTCGGGGGGCCGGGCACCGGGGAGCTGTTTTTT.

The chain recombines TRBV18 with TRBJ2-1; unclear D gene. The ends were cut back, 1 base at V and 7 bases at J, with 5 bases in the middle. Germline V CDR1 and CDR2: KGHSH, LQKENI. This CDR3 spans 12 amino acids. The CDR3 sequence is CASSPLRNEQFF. CDR3 nucleotide sequence: TGTGCCAGCTCACCACTTCGGAATGAGCAGTTCTTC.

The sample holds one count of this clone. Distinct nucleotide sequences in the sample also encode this CDR3. Written as DNA, the CDR3 is TGTGCCAGCAGCTTAAATCGGGGTGATGGCTACACCTTC. This sequence encodes CASSLNRGDGYTF. The chain is built from TRBV7-9 and TRBJ1-2; unclear D gene. Germline V gene lookup returns CDR1 SEHNR and CDR2 FQNEAQ (reference sequence). V was clipped by 2 bases and J by 6 bases, with 10 bases between them. The CDR3 extends over 13 amino acids.

This chain connects TRBV27 to TRBJ1-1; tentatively, D is TRBD1 (6 bases). Per the germline V gene, CDR1 is MNHEY and CDR2 is SMNVEV (reference sequence). V dropped 6 bases and J dropped 5 bases, with 16 bases sitting between them. The CDR3 is 14 amino acids. CDR3 nucleotides: TGTGCCAGCAGACCAACAGGGACCGAAACTGAAGCTTTCTTT. Protein sequence: CASRPTGTETEAFF.

In this sample, this clone turned up a few times. The chain couples TRBV9 to TRBJ2-2; D unclear. Per germline, CDR1 SGDLS and CDR2 YYNGEE. The CDR3 sequence is 13 residues long. The V and J ends lost 2 bases and 6 bases respectively, with 8 bases between them. CDR3 sequence: CASSVGWAGELFF. The CDR3 coding sequence is TGTGCCAGCAGCGTGGGCTGGGCCGGGGAGCTGTTTTTT.

V and J are TRBV24-1 and TRBJ2-1, with 7 bases lining up with TRBD1. CDR3 length equals 17 residues. Trimming removed 2 bases from V and 0 bases from J; junction bases left unmatched: 6. Germline V CDR1 and CDR2: KGHDR, SFDVKD. CDR3: CATSDSTGDSSYNEQFF. CDR3 nucleotide sequence: TGTGCCACCAGTGATTCAACAGGGGACAGCTCCTACAATGAGCAGTTCTTC.

This CDR3 is CASSPPGQGSGYTF. The CDR3 region has the DNA TGTGCCAGCAGCCCCCCGGGACAGGGGAGCGGCTACACCTTC. The J gene is TRBJ1-2, the V gene TRBV7-9; 10 bases are shared with TRBD1. V lost 5 bases to trimming and J lost 8 bases; unmatched junction nucleotides: 8. This CDR3 is built from 14 residues. Germline CDR1 is SEHNR and CDR2 is FQNEAQ (reference sequence). The full variable domain, in which reference TRBV7-9 and TRBJ1-2 provide the parts outside the CDR3, is DTGVSQNPRHKITKRGQNVTFRCDPISEHNRLYWYRQTLGQGPEFLTYFQNEAQLEKSRLLSDRFSAERPKGSFSTLEIQRTEQGDSAMYLCASSPPGQGSGYTFGSGTRLTVV.

The J gene is TRBJ2-7, the V gene TRBV2, with TRBD2 matching 8 bases. The CDR3 spans 14 residues. Unmatched junction bases numbered 9, after V lost 11 bases and J lost 0 bases. The germline CDR1 and CDR2 sequences are SNHLY and FYNNEI. CDR3 amino acids: CAGALAGRSYEQYF. In DNA form, the CDR3 reads TGTGCCGGAGCTTTAGCGGGGCGCTCCTACGAGCAGTACTTC.

The J gene is TRBJ1-2, the V gene TRBV19, with 12 positions matching TRBD1. The CDR3 runs 17 residues. The V gene's germline CDR1 is LNHDA and CDR2 SQIVND (reference sequence). With 5 bases clipped from V and 2 bases from J, the junction kept 9 bases outside the gene matches. The CDR3 sequence: CASSDPGQGALNYGYTF. Here the CDR3 DNA reads TGTGCCAGTAGTGACCCGGGACAGGGGGCCTTAAACTATGGCTACACCTTC.

V gene TRBV2 combines with J gene TRBJ1-4; D remains unclear. The CDR3 is made up of 14 amino acids. The germline gives CDR1 SNHLY, CDR2 FYNNEI. V shed 8 bases and J shed 0 bases, with 10 bases lying between them. For the CDR3, the DNA is TGTGCCAGCGAATCCGGGGCAACTAATGAAAAACTGTTTTTT. Its translation: CASESGATNEKLFF.

J is TRBJ1-2 and V is TRBV5-1; the match to TRBD1 covers 7 bases. This CDR3 has 14 residues. Germline V gene lookup returns CDR1 SGHRS and CDR2 YFSETQ. V lost 0 bases and J lost 10; bases outside the gene matches: 9. The CDR3 loop is CASSLGGGRALYTF. As DNA, the CDR3 is TGCGCCAGCAGCTTGGGAGGGGGCCGAGCCCTCTACACCTTC.

Note on this clone: The same CDR3 is also encoded by other DNA sequences in this sample. The V call is TRBV27, the J call TRBJ1-1; D remains unclear. CDR1 is MNHEY, CDR2 SMNVEV, per germline (reference sequence). V lost 2 bases to trimming and J lost 5 bases, with 9 bases between them. The CDR3 has 13 amino acids. CDR3 in DNA: TGTGCCAGCAGTTTAGCGGGGAATACTGAAGCTTTCTTT. Translation gives CASSLAGNTEAFF.

The DNA of the CDR3 is TGTGCCAGGTTGGCAGGGGGCCGACGGGGCTACACCTTC. Translated, it gives CARLAGGRRGYTF. The V gene is TRBV5-8, the J gene TRBJ1-2, with 8 nucleotides matching TRBD1. The CDR3 covers 13 residues. J was trimmed by 8 bases and V by 8 bases; bases with no gene match: 11. Per germline, CDR1 SGHTS and CDR2 YDEGEE.

This clone was detected only a few times. The chain has TRBV5-1 and TRBJ1-1, with D perhaps TRBD1 (6 bases). CDR1 is SGHRS, CDR2 YFSETQ, per germline. This CDR3 spans 15 amino acids. Trimming removed 3 bases from V and 1 base from J, with 13 bases in between. The CDR3 spells CASSSWGQGNTEAFF. The DNA of the CDR3 is TGCGCCAGCAGCTCGTGGGGGCAAGGGAACACTGAAGCTTTCTTT.

The rearrangement links TRBV30 to TRBJ1-3; 7 nucleotides agree with TRBD1. Germline V gives CDR1 GTSNPN, CDR2 SVGIG (reference sequence). CDR3 length: 13 residues. Trimming removed 5 bases from V and 2 bases from J; junction bases left unmatched: 3. CDR3 in DNA: TGTGCCTGGGGGGGGACAGCTGGAAACACCATATATTTT. It specifies CAWGGTAGNTIYF.

The chain couples TRBV7-9 to TRBJ2-1; 7 positions match TRBD1. Germline V gives CDR1 SEHNR, CDR2 FQNEAQ (reference sequence). The CDR3 totals 15 residues. Trimming removed 6 bases from V and 2 bases from J; junction bases left unmatched: 7. CDR3 sequence reads: CASSFDRATYNEQFF. In nucleotides, the CDR3 is TGTGCCAGCAGTTTCGACAGGGCAACCTACAATGAGCAGTTCTTC.

The V and J genes are TRBV24-1 and TRBJ2-1, with 9 bases aligning to TRBD1. Germline CDR1 is KGHDR and CDR2 is SFDVKD. V lost 2 bases to trimming and J lost 7 bases; unmatched junction nucleotides: 8. The CDR3 has 16 amino acids. CDR3 bases: TGTGCCACCAGTGATTCAGGGACAGGGTGGGCGAATGAGCAGTTCTTC. Translation: CATSDSGTGWANEQFF.

This clone was counted only a few times. The sample contains more than one DNA sequence encoding this CDR3. V and J are TRBV29-1 and TRBJ1-1, with 8 bases lining up with TRBD1. In germline, CDR1 is SQVTM, CDR2 ANQGSEA. J lost 1 base, V lost 6 bases, and 4 bases had no gene match. The CDR3 consists of 13 residues. This CDR3 reads CSVDRAENTEAFF. The CDR3 DNA is TGCAGCGTGGACAGGGCCGAGAACACTGAAGCTTTCTTT.

This clone was found a few times. Other DNA sequences of this sample code for an identical CDR3. V is TRBV5-1 and J is TRBJ2-2, with unresolved D. Trimming stripped 1 base from V and 2 bases from J, with 6 bases between. Germline assignment: CDR1 SGHRS and CDR2 YFSETQ. The CDR3 length is 14 residues. The CDR3 loop reads CASSLNSNTGELFF. The CDR3 nucleotides are TGCGCCAGCAGCTTGAACAGTAACACCGGGGAGCTGTTTTTT.

Turning to this clone: Different DNA sequences within this sample yield the same CDR3. The chain is built from TRBV3-1 (or the pseudogene TRBV3-2) and TRBJ1-5; a possible D gene is TRBD1 (6 bases). The CDR3 has 16 residues. V was trimmed by 1 base and J by 0 bases, leaving 10 bases between them. Germline V gene lookup returns CDR1 LGHDT and CDR2 YNNKEL (reference sequence). CDR3 bases: TGTGCCAGCAGCCAAGGACAGGTAGGTAGCAATCAGCCCCAGCATTTT. It translates to CASSQGQVGSNQPQHF.

The V gene is TRBV6-5, the J gene TRBJ2-7, with 8 bases identical to TRBD1. This CDR3 spans 13 amino acids. CDR1 is MNHEY and CDR2 is SVGAGI in the germline V gene. With V trimmed by 6 bases and J by 5 bases, 6 bases remained unmatched. CDR3 sequence reads: CASRDRVVNEQYF. CDR3 DNA sequence: TGTGCCAGCAGGGACAGGGTAGTAAACGAGCAGTACTTC.